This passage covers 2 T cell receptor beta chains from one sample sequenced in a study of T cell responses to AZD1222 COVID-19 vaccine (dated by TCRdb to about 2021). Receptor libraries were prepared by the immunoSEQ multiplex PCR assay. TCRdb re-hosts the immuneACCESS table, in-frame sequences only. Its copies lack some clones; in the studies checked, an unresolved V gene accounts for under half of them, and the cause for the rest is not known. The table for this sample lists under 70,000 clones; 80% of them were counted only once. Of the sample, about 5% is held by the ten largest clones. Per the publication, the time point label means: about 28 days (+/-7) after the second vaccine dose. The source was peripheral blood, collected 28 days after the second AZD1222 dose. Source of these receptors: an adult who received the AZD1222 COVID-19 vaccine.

The CDR3 DNA sequence: TGTGCCAGCAGTTCCACCGGGACTAGCGGGAACTACAATGAGCAGTTCTTC. Amino acids: CASSSTGTSGNYNEQFF. This sequence joins TRBV27 and TRBJ2-1; TRBD2 matches at 13 bases. V lost 4 bases, J lost 3 bases, and 6 bases stayed unmatched. The CDR3 totals 17 residues. The germline V gene encodes CDR1 MNHEY and CDR2 SMNVEV (reference sequence).

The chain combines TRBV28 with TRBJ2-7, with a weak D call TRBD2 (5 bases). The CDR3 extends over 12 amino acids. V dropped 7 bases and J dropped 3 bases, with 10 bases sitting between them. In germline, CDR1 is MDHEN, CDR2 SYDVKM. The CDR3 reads CASTGINYEQYV. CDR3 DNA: TGTGCCAGCACGGGGATAAACTACGAGCAGTACGTC.